These T cell receptor beta chains were read from a single sample in a study of blood T cells in healthy people across ages. TCRdb analysed the 5' RACE reads with MiXCR anew, one entry per CDR3 protein. This sample carries 730,000 or so distinct CDR3 sequences, approximately 40% of them seen once, and the ten largest clones take around 32%. Sequences were obtained from blood. These receptors came from a man older than 75 in good health. Both conserved end residues are trimmed from each CDR3. The size field is filled for only some rows; it gives once, few, many or a size class.

CDR3 | J | V | size
ASRAGRNQETQY | TRBJ2-5 | TRBV2 | many
ATRPSGSNEQF | TRBJ2-1 | TRBV2 | few
SVGLQRNIQY | TRBJ2-4 | TRBV29-1 | few
SLGGQGSRSYNEQF | TRBJ2-1 | TRBV29-1 | -
ASSLTSGPLADTQY | TRBJ2-3 | TRBV4-1 | -
ASSTPRGSSYGYT | TRBJ1-2 | TRBV6-5 | -
ASSSGTGNMGNQPQH | TRBJ1-5 | TRBV27 | -
ASTLWETDTQY | TRBJ2-3 | TRBV5-1 | -
ASTPGDSRDDEQY | TRBJ2-5 | TRBV28 | -
ASRRTGGFYGYT | TRBJ1-2 | TRBV27 | -